This T cell receptor beta chain was observed in a study of blood T cell repertoires in COVID-19. Overall study context: Material from acute and convalescent COVID-19 was sourced from the United States, Italy and Spain. In each case, the material was cDNA or gDNA derived from T cells, B-cell-depleted T cells, or PBMCs.

V was shortened by 3 bases and J by 2 bases, with 9 bases between the two germline ends. The germline V gene has CDR1 MNHEY and CDR2 SMNVEV (reference sequence). The CDR3 covers 14 residues. Original analysis: Estimates of nucleated cell counts were drawn from the amplification of reference gene primers. The repertoire was sequenced with immunoSEQ multiplex PCR; TCRdb's copy has only in-frame clones and lacks some. That table gives V, J and clone size, and the DNA gave D and trimming. The sample gives about 430,000 clones, 88% of which show up once; 0.95% to 1% is in the top ten. The study recruited people aged roughly 18 to 95 years across approximately 24 US areas.

Sequencing input: PBMCs or T cells enriched from blood (not recorded which). The V call is TRBV27, the J call TRBJ2-3; the D is unclear. The source is a woman in her thirties with acute COVID-19. In nucleotides, the CDR3 is TGTGCCAGCAGTTTCCGAGGCCTCACAGATACGCAGTATTTT. This codes for CASSFRGLTDTQYF.